This TCR beta chain was recovered during a study of shared clonotypes between healthy human individuals. Germline loops: CDR1 SGHRS, CDR2 YFSETQ. This CDR3 is 15 amino acids long. Trimming removed 0 bases from V and 5 bases from J, with 14 bases in between. Using immunoSEQ multiplex PCR, the repertoire was profiled, and TCRdb retains in-frame clones only, with some absent. Of roughly 2.5 million clones in the sample, around nine tenths were seen once. Overall study findings and caveats: Generation of non-shared clonotypes was less probable than generation of clonotypes shared by all four donors. Investigators expected sequencing depth to affect clonotype sharing among donors. Among several donors, roughly 5.5% of naive CD4 clonotypes were found in common.

With regard to this clone: Its antigen is as yet unknown.

This chain connects TRBV5-1 to TRBJ2-5; perhaps TRBD2 as D (6 bases). The TCR sequence derives from a man aged 18 to 30 in good health. The source material was naive CD4+ T cells sorted from blood. The subset is: CD45RA+ positively selected. This CDR3 is CASSLAVGGAETQYF. CDR3 DNA sequence: TGCGCCAGCAGCTTGGCAGTCGGCGGGGCCGAGACCCAGTACTTC.